This T cell receptor beta chain was captured in a study of T cells in Graves' hyperthyroidism and ophthalmopathy. This clonotype was counted at least ten times. Germline lookup yields CDR1 DFQATT and CDR2 SNEGSKA (reference sequence). V was shortened by 2 bases and J by 5 bases, with 21 bases between the two germline ends. The CDR3 sequence is 16 residues long. A lack of ophthalmopathy progression within 18 months defined stable Graves' hyperthyroidism. The study enrolled patients aged 18 to 65 with newly diagnosed hyperthyroidism of under 2 months' duration. PBMCs were obtained from 10 ml fresh peripheral blood. The TCR beta CDR3 regions underwent amplification using RNA transcripts as the source. The TCR CDR3 first-round RT-PCR relied on the HTBI primer set. TCRdb reprocessed the multiplex PCR reads with MiXCR, giving one entry per CDR3 protein. This sample has about 320,000 distinct CDR3 sequences; roughly 17% occur once, and the top ten carry around a third.

The chain links TRBV20-1 to TRBJ2-5; D may be TRBD2 (5 bases). Sequencing used blood. The receptor comes from a young man with Graves' hyperthyroidism. The DNA for the CDR3 is TGCAGTGCTAGATTAGTTAGCGCGTTTCGTGGGGAGACCCAGTACTTC. Protein: CSARLVSAFRGETQYF.